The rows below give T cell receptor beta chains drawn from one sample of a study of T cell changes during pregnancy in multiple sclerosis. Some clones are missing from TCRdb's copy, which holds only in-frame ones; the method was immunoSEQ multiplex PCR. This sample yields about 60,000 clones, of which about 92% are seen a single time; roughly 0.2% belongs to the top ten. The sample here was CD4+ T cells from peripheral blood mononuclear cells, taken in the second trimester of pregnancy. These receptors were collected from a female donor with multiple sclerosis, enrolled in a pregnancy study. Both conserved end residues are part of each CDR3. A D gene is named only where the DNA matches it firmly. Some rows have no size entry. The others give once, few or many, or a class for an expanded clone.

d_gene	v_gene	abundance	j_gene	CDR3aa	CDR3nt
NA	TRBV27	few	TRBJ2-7	CASSLLAGLEQYF	TGTGCCAGCAGTTTACTAGCTGGGCTCGAGCAGTACTTC
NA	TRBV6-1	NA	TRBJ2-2	CASTQSATNTGELFF	TGTGCCAGCACACAGAGTGCCACGAACACCGGGGAGCTGTTTTTT
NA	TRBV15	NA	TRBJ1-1	CATSPPGAMNTEAFF	TGTGCCACCAGTCCGCCCGGAGCCATGAACACTGAAGCTTTCTTT
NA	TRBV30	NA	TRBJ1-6	CAWSLEVYNSPLHF	TGTGCCTGGAGTCTCGAGGTGTATAATTCACCCCTCCACTTT
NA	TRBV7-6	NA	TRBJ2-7	CASSLVAGTQGEQYF	TGTGCCAGCAGCTTAGTGGCAGGCACTCAGGGCGAGCAGTACTTC
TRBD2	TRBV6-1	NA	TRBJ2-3	CASSETPGGGGTDTQYF	TGTGCCAGCAGTGAAACCCCGGGAGGCGGGGGCACAGATACGCAGTATTTT
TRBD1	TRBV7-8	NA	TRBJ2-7	CASSLAPRQGRGYEQYF	TGTGCCAGCAGCTTAGCCCCAAGACAGGGTCGTGGATACGAGCAGTACTTC
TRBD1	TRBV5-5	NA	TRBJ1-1	CASSLGTGAGNTEAFF	TGTGCCAGCAGCTTGGGGACAGGGGCGGGAAACACTGAAGCTTTCTTT
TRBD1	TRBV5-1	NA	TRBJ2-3	CASSLEGAGDTQYF	TGCGCCAGCAGCTTGGAGGGGGCGGGAGATACGCAGTATTTT
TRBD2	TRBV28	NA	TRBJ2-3	CASRPGLARDTQYF	TGTGCCAGCAGGCCCGGACTAGCGCGAGATACGCAGTATTTT
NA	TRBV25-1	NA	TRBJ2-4	CASSEFLTGNIQYF	TGTGCCAGCAGTGAGTTCCTGACAGGAAACATTCAGTACTTC
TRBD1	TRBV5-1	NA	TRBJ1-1	CASSQGGLEEAFF	TGCGCCAGCAGCCAGGGGGGATTGGAAGAAGCTTTCTTT
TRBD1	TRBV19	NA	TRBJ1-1	CASSRTGDTEAFF	TGTGCCAGTAGTAGAACAGGGGACACTGAAGCTTTCTTT
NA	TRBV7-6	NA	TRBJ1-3	CASSLVSGTGNTIYF	TGTGCCAGCAGCTTAGTGTCAGGGACTGGAAACACCATATATTTT
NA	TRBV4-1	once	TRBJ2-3	CASSHLSWTDTQYF	TGCGCCAGCAGCCATCTGAGCTGGACAGATACGCAGTATTTT
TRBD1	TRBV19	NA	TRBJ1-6	CASSIGPGTGMRGSPLHF	TGTGCCAGTAGTATAGGACCCGGGACAGGGATGAGAGGATCACCCCTCCACTTT
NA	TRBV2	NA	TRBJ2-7	CASSEARSYEQYF	TGTGCCAGCAGTGAAGCGCGGTCCTACGAGCAGTACTTC
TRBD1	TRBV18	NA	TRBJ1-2	CASSPVTGGNGYTF	TGTGCCAGCTCACCAGTGACAGGGGGCAATGGCTACACCTTC
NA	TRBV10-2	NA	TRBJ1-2	CASSEGRGDSNYGYTF	TGCGCCAGCAGTGAAGGCAGGGGAGACTCTAACTATGGCTACACCTTC
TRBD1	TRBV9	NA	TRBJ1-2	CASSETGRAYGYTF	TGTGCCAGCAGCGAGACAGGGCGGGCCTATGGCTACACCTTC
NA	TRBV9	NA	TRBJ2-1	CASSARDWKTDSYNEQFF	TGTGCCAGCAGCGCTCGGGACTGGAAGACTGACTCCTACAATGAGCAGTTCTTC
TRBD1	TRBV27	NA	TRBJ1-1	CASGDRGRTEAFF	TGTGCCAGCGGCGACAGGGGTAGAACTGAAGCTTTCTTT
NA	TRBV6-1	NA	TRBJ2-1	CASSEERGSSFYNEQFF	TGTGCCAGCAGTGAAGAAAGGGGCAGTTCCTTCTACAATGAGCAGTTCTTC
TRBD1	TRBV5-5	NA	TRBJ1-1	CASSPTGGTNTEAFF	TGTGCCAGCAGCCCGACAGGGGGCACGAACACTGAAGCTTTCTTT
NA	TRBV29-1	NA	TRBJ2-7	CSVVSQGWNEQYF	TGCAGCGTTGTTTCGCAGGGGTGGAACGAGCAGTACTTC
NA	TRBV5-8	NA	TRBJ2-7	CASTYLQGMAEQYF	TGTGCCAGCACCTATTTACAGGGTATGGCCGAGCAGTACTTC